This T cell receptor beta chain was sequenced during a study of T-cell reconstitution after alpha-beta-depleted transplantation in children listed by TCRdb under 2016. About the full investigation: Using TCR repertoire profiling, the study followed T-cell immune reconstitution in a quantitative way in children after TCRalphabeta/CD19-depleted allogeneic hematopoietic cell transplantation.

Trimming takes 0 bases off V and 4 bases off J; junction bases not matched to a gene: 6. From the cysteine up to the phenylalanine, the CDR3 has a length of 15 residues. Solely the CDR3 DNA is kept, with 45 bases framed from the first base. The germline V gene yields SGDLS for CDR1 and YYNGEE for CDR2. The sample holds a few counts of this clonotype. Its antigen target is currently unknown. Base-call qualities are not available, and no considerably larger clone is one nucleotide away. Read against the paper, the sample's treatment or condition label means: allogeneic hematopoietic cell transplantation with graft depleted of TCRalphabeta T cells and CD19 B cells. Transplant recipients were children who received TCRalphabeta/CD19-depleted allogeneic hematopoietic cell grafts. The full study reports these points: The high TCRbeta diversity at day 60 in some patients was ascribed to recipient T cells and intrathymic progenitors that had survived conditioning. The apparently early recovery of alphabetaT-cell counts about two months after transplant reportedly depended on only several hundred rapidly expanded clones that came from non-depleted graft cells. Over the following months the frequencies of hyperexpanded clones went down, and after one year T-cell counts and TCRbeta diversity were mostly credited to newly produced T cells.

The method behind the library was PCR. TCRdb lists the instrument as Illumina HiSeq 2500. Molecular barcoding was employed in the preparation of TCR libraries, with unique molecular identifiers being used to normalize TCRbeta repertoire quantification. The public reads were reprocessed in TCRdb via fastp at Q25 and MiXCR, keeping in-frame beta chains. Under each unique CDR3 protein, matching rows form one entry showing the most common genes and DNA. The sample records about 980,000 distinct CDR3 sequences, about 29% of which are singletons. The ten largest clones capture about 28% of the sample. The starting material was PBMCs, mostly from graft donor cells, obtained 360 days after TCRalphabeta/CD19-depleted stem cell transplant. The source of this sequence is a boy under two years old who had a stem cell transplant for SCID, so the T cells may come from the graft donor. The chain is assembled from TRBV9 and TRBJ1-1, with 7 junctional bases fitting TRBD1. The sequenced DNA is TGTGCCAGCAGCGTAGGGACAGGATGGGGCACTGAAGCTTTCTTT. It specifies CASSVGTGWGTEAFF. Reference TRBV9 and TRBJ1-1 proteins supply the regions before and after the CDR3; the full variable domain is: DSGVTQTPKHLITATGQRVTLRCSPRSGDLSVYWYQQSLDQGLQFLIQYYNGEERAKGNILERFSAQQFPDLHSELNLSSLELGDSALYFCASSVGTGWGTEAFFGQGTRLTVV.